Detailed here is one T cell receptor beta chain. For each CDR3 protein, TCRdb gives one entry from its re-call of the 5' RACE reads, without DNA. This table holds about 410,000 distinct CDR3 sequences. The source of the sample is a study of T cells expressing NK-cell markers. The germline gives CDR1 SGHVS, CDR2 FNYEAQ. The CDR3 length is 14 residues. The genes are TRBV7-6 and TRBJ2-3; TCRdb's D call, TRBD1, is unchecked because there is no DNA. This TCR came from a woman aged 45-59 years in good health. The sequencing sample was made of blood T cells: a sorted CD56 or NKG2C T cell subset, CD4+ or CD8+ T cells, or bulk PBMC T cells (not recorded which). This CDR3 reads CASSLSPLADTQYF.